The entry below describes one TCR beta chain. TCRdb's table, derived via immunoSEQ multiplex PCR, lists solely in-frame clones and lacks some. The repertoire holds under 25,000 clones, around four fifths seen once, with roughly 29% in the top ten. These data originate in a study of OX40 agonist ivuxolimab in advanced cancers. Whole-study context: At doses from 0.01 to 10 mg/kg, patients were given intravenous ivuxolimab every 2 weeks.

V lost 1 base and J lost 1; bases outside the gene matches: 9. The CDR3 loop spans 18 amino acids. Germline V gene sequence: CDR1 SGHVS, CDR2 FNYEAQ. The sequenced sample was CD4+ or CD8+ T cells sorted from blood, obtained in a trial of the OX40 agonist ivuxolimab. The source is an adult with an advanced solid tumor such as melanoma, head and neck, liver or kidney cancer. The rearrangement links TRBV7-6 to TRBJ2-5, with TRBD2 matching over 10 bases. CDR3 in amino acids: CASSLDGTSVPPQETQYF. Written as DNA, the CDR3 is TGTGCCAGCAGCTTAGACGGGACTAGCGTCCCGCCCCAAGAGACCCAGTACTTC.